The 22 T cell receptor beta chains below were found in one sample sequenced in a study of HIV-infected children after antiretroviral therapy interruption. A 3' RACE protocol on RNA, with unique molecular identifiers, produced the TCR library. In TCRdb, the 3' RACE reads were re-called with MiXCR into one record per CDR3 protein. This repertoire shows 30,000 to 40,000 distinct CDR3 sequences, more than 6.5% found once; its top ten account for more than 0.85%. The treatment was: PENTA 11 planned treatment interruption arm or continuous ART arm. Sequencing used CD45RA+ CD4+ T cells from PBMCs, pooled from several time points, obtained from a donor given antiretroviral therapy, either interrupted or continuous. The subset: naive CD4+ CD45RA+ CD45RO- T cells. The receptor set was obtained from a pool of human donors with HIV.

This chain's CDR3 is CASSVAAGQLYEQYF. DNA for the CDR3: TGTGCCAGCAGCGTAGCGGCTGGACAGCTCTACGAGCAGTACTTC. The rearrangement links TRBV9 to TRBJ2-7; maybe TRBD1 (6 bases). Trimming stripped 0 bases from V and 3 bases from J, with 13 bases between. CDR1 and CDR2 from the germline V gene are SGDLS and YYNGEE. CDR3 length: 15 amino acids.

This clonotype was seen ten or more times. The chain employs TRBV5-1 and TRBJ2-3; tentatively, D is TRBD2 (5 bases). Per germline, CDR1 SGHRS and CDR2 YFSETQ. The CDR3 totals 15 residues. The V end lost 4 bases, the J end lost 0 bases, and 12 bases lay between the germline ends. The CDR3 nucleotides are TGCGCCAGCAGCCCGGGATTAACAAGCACAGATACGCAGTATTTT. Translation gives CASSPGLTSTDTQYF.

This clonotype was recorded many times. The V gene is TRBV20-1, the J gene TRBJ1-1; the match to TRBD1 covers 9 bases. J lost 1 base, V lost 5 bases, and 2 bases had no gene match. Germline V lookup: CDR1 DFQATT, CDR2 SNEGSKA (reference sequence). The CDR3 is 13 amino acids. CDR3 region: CSAGQGRNTEAFF. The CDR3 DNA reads TGCAGTGCTGGACAGGGGAGGAACACTGAAGCTTTCTTT.

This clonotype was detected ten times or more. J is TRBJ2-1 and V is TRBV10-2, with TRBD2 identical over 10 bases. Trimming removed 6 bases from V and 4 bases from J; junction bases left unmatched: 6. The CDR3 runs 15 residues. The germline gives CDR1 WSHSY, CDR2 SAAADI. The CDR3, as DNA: TGCGCCAGCAGCGAATCGACTAGCGGGTACAATGAGCAGTTCTTC. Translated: CASSESTSGYNEQFF.

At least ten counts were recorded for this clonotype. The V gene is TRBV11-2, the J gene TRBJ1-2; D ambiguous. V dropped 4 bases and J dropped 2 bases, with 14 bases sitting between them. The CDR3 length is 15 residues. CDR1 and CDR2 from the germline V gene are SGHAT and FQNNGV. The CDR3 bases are TGTGCCAGCAGCTCTGACGGATACAAGAACTATGGCTACACCTTC. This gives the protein CASSSDGYKNYGYTF.

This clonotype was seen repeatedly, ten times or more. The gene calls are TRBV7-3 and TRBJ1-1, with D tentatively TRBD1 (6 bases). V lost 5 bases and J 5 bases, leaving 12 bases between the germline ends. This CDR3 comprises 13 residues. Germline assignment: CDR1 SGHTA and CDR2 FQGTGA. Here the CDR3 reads CASSGNQGTEAFF. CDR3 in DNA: TGTGCCAGCAGCGGAAATCAGGGGACTGAAGCTTTCTTT.

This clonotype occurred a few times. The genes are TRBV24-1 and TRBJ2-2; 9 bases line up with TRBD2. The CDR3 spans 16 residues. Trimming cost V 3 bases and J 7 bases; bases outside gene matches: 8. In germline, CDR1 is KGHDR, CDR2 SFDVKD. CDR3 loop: CATSDPVRGGVGELFF. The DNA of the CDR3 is TGTGCCACCAGTGATCCCGTGCGGGGGGGCGTCGGGGAGCTGTTTTTT.

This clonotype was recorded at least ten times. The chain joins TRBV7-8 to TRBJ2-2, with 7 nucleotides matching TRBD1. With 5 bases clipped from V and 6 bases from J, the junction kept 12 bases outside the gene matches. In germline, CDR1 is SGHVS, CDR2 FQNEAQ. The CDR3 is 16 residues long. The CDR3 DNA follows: TGTGCCAGCAGCCCATTCCGGGACAGTTTCCCCGGGGAGCTGTTTTTT. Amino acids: CASSPFRDSFPGELFF.

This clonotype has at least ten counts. CDR3 in amino acids: CASRGTSGRWRDYEQYF. The CDR3 region has the DNA TGTGCCAGCAGAGGGACTAGCGGGAGGTGGAGGGATTACGAGCAGTACTTC. The V and J genes are TRBV28 and TRBJ2-7; TRBD2 matches 15 bases. Losses at the gene ends were 6 bases for V and 4 bases for J; bases not matched to a gene: 10. This CDR3 region has 17 residues. The germline CDR1 and CDR2 sequences are MDHEN and SYDVKM.

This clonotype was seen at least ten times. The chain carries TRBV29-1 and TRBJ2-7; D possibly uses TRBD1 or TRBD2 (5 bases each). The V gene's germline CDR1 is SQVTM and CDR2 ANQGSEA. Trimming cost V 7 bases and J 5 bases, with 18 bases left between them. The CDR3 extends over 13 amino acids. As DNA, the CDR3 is TGCAGCGCAGACTTAGCAGGGAGCGACGAGCAGTACTTC. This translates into CSADLAGSDEQYF.

CDR3 loop: CSASPGTGYGNQPQHF. In DNA form, the CDR3 reads TGCAGTGCTAGCCCCGGGACAGGGTATGGCAATCAGCCCCAGCATTTT. V is TRBV20-1 and J is TRBJ1-5, with 9 positions matching TRBD1. Losses at the gene ends were 3 bases for V and 2 bases for J; bases not matched to a gene: 8. The CDR3 loop spans 16 amino acids. CDR1 is DFQATT and CDR2 is SNEGSKA in the germline V gene (reference sequence).

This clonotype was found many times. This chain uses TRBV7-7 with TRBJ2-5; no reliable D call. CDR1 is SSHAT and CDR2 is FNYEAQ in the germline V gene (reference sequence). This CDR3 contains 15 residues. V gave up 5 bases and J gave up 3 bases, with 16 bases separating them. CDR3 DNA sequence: TGTGCCAGCAGCCCCACCCCCCGACGGGAAGAGACCCAGTACTTC. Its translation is CASSPTPRREETQYF.

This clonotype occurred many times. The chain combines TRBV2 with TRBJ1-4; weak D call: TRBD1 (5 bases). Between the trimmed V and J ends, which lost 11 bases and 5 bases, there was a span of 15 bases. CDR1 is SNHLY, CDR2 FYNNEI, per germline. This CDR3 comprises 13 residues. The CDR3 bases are TGTGCCTCAAGGGGCAGGCAAAATGAAAAACTGTTTTTT. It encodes CASRGRQNEKLFF.

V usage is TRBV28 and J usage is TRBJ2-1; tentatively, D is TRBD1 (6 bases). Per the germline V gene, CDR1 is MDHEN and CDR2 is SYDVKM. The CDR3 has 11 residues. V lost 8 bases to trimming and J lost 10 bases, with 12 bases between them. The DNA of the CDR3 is TGTGCCAGCTACAGGGTAGGCGAGCAGTTCTTC. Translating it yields CASYRVGEQFF.

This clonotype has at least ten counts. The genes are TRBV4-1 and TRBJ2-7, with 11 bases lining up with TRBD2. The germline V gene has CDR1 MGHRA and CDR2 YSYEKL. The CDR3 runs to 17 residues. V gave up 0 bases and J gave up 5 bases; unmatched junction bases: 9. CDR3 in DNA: TGCGCCAGCAGCCAAGATCGGCTAGCGGGAGGTGGCGACGAGCAGTACTTC. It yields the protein CASSQDRLAGGGDEQYF.

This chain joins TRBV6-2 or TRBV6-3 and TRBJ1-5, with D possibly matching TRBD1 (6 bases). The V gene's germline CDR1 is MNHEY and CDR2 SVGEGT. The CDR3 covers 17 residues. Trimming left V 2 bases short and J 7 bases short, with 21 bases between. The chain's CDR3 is CASSYQFGQGSRQPQHF. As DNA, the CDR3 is TGTGCCAGCAGTTACCAGTTCGGGCAGGGGAGCCGCCAGCCCCAGCATTTT.

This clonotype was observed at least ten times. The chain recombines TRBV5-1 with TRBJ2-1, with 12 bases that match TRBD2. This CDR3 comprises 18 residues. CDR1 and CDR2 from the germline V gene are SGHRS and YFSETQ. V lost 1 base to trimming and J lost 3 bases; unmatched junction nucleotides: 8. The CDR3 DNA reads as TGCGCCAGCAGCTTGCTAGCGGGAGGGCCGAGCCACTACAATGAGCAGTTCTTC. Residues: CASSLLAGGPSHYNEQFF.

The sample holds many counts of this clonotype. The CDR3 is CASSQVGLGNTEAFF. For the CDR3, the DNA is TGTGCCAGCAGCCAAGTGGGGCTGGGCAACACTGAAGCTTTCTTT. The chain joins TRBV14 to TRBJ1-1, with D possibly matching TRBD1 (5 bases). The CDR3 is 15 amino acids. Germline loops: CDR1 SGHDN, CDR2 FVKESK. Trimming removed 1 base from V and 2 bases from J, with 11 bases in between.

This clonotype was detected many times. CDR3 in DNA: TGCAGCGTTATCCTACAGGGGCAGGGTGAAGCTTTCTTT. It translates to CSVILQGQGEAFF. The rearrangement uses TRBV29-1 and TRBJ1-1, with 7 bases lining up with TRBD1. In germline, CDR1 is SQVTM, CDR2 ANQGSEA. CDR3 length: 13 residues. With V trimmed by 5 bases and J by 7 bases, 10 bases remained unmatched.

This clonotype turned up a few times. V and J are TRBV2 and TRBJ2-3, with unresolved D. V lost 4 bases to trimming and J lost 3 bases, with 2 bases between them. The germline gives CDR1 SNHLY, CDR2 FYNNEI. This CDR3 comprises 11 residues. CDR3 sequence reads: CASSATDTQYF. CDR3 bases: TGTGCCAGCAGTGCGACAGATACGCAGTATTTT.

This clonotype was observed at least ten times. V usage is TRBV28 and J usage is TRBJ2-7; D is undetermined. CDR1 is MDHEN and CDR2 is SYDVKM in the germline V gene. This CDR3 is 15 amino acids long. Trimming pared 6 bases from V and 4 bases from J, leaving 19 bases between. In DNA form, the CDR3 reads TGTGCCAGCAGCCAGTCTGGGTCGGCGACGTACGAGCAGTACTTC. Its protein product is CASSQSGSATYEQYF.

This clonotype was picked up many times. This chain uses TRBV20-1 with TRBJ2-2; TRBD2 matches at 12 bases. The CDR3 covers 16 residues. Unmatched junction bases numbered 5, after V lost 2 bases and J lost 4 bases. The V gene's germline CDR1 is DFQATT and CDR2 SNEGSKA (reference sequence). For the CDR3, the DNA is TGCAGTGCTAGACCTAGCGGGAGGGCTGTCACCGGGGAGCTGTTTTTT. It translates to CSARPSGRAVTGELFF.